What follows is one TCR beta chain and its context. Its target is unknown. TCRdb reprocessed the 5' RACE reads, keeping one entry per CDR3 protein, no DNA. The sample table sets out roughly 390,000 distinct CDR3 sequences. This sample was included in a study of T cells expressing NK-cell markers. Study details: Sequencing covered eight donors, seven HCMV-seropositive and one seronegative.

This CDR3 region has 12 residues. Germline lookup yields CDR1 SGHKS and CDR2 YYEKEE (reference sequence). Study results and limitations: NKG2C+ dominant clonotypes from over 5 donors made up roughly 1.0-7.5% of CD8+ T cells. In a handful of donors, these clonotypes also led the CD3+CD56-NKG2C+ fraction.

Specimen: blood T cells: a sorted CD56 or NKG2C T cell subset, CD4+ or CD8+ T cells, or bulk PBMC T cells (not recorded which). V usage is TRBV5-5 and J usage is TRBJ2-1; with no DNA, the TCRdb D assignment of TRBD1 cannot be verified. The clonotype originates from a woman between 45 and 65 years old in good health. The CDR3 reads CASSSPGQEQFF.